This T cell receptor (beta chain) is from a study of control samples from healthy donors and cancer patients (dated by TCRdb to 2018 to 2020). Spanning cysteine to phenylalanine, the CDR3 consists of 13 amino acids. CDR3 DNA is the only sequence kept; it has 39 bases, read in frame from the first base. Between the V and J ends, shortened by 0 bases and 11 bases respectively, the junction contains 13 bases. The germline V gene encodes CDR1 LGHNA and CDR2 YSLEER. With respect to this clone: Which antigen it targets is not known. No much larger clonotype is one base removed from it; base qualities were not supplied.

Receptors were amplified or captured by the immunoSEQ multiplex PCR assay. Held by TCRdb, this immuneACCESS table contains in-frame sequences only and omits some clones. Under half of the omission traces to an unresolved V gene where checked; the cause of the rest is unknown. The sample table shows about 120,000 clones, and roughly 84% are seen once. 7% to 10% of the sample lies in the top ten. Sequences were obtained from blood. The sequence is built from TRBV4-3 and TRBJ1-1; no confident D gene assignment can be made. The receptor's source is a man aged 40-50 years in good health. The nucleotide sequence is TGCGCCAGCAGCCAAGAAACCCTGGGGTTGGCTTTCTTT. It translates to CASSQETLGLAFF.